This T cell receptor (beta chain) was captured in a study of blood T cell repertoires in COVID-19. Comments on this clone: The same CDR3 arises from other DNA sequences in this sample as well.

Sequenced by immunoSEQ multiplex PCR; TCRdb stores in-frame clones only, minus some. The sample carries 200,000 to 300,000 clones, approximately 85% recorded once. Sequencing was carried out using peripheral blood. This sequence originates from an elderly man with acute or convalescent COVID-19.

The CDR3 is CSARAGETQYF. DNA of the CDR3: TGCAGTGCTAGAGCAGGAGAGACCCAGTACTTC. This rearrangement joins TRBV20-1 to TRBJ2-5; D unresolved. This CDR3 comprises 11 residues. Between the trimmed V and J ends, which lost 1 base and 4 bases, there was a span of 4 bases. Germline V CDR1 and CDR2: DFQATT, SNEGSKA (reference sequence).